The 14 T cell receptor beta chains presented below share a single source sample, sequenced in a study of breast tumors, draining lymph nodes, adjacent tissues. In TCRdb, the multiplex PCR reads were re-called with MiXCR into one record per CDR3 protein. The sample records around 140,000 distinct CDR3 sequences, 20% to 25% being singletons. The lymph nodes were axillary draining lymph nodes from breast cancer patients. The sample taken for sequencing was axillary lymph node tissue. The receptor set was obtained from a female donor with breast cancer. Some clones in this sample may be carry-over from other donors' samples.

This clonotype was picked up many times. The chain employs TRBV7-2 and TRBJ1-4; 9 positions agree with TRBD1. This CDR3 comprises 14 residues. Germline CDR1 and CDR2: SGHTA and FQGNSA. The ends lost 5 bases at V and 7 bases at J; junction bases unmatched: 5. The CDR3 spells CASSLGQGSEKLFF. The DNA for the CDR3 is TGTGCCAGCAGCCTGGGACAGGGAAGTGAAAAACTGTTTTTT.

This clonotype was detected a few times. The chain employs TRBV28 and TRBJ1-4, with D unclear. The V gene lost 1 base and the J gene lost 3 bases, with 9 bases spanning the gap. This CDR3 spans 15 amino acids. Germline V gene lookup returns CDR1 MDHEN and CDR2 SYDVKM. CDR3 in amino acids: CASSLYADSNEKLFF. DNA for the CDR3: TGTGCCAGCAGTTTATATGCGGACTCTAATGAAAAACTGTTTTTT.

This clonotype was seen a handful of times. The J gene is TRBJ2-4, the V gene TRBV2, with D possibly being TRBD1 (6 bases). Germline-derived CDR1 and CDR2 are SNHLY and FYNNEI. V was cut by 3 bases and J by 8 bases, with 14 bases left in between. The CDR3 totals 14 residues. DNA of the CDR3: TGTGCCAGCAGTGACTATGGGGGCCGGGACATTCAGTACTTC. Its protein is CASSDYGGRDIQYF. The full variable domain, completed using reference TRBV2 and TRBJ2-4, is EPEVTQTPSHQVTQMGQEVILRCVPISNHLYFYWYRQILGQKVEFLVSFYNNEISEKSEIFDDQFSVERPDGSNFTLKIRSTKLEDSAMYFCASSDYGGRDIQYFGAGTRLSVL.

The table lists this clonotype with a few counts. The rearrangement links TRBV20-1 to TRBJ2-7; D is tentatively TRBD1 or TRBD2 (5 bases each). This CDR3 contains 16 residues. Trimming took off 0 bases at V and 4 bases at J, with 19 bases between the two ends. Germline V gene sequence: CDR1 DFQATT, CDR2 SNEGSKA (reference sequence). The CDR3 region has the DNA TGCAGTGCTAGAGATATACTGGGGGAGCGGCGGTACGAGCAGTACTTC. Translated: CSARDILGERRYEQYF.

This clonotype was recorded at least ten times. The rearrangement uses TRBV12-3 or TRBV12-4 and TRBJ2-3, with D tentatively TRBD2 (5 bases). The CDR3 length is 15 residues. Trimming stripped 5 bases from V and 0 bases from J, with 12 bases between. The DNA of the CDR3 is TGTGCCAGCAGTCCTAACCCGGGGAGCACAGATACGCAGTATTTT. This codes for CASSPNPGSTDTQYF.

The rearrangement joins TRBV4-2 to TRBJ1-6, with D possibly TRBD1 on 5 matching bases. CDR3 size: 15 residues. V lost 0 bases to trimming and J lost 7 bases, with 10 bases between them. Germline CDR1 is LGHNA and CDR2 is YNFKEQ. The CDR3 reads CASSQDWGENSPLHF. The CDR3 DNA sequence: TGTGCCAGCAGCCAAGATTGGGGGGAGAATTCACCCCTCCACTTT.

This clonotype was picked up many times. This chain joins TRBV29-1 and TRBJ2-5; 11 bases align to TRBD1. The CDR3 is made up of 12 amino acids. Per germline, CDR1 SQVTM and CDR2 ANQGSEA. Unmatched junction bases numbered 2, after V lost 6 bases and J lost 5 bases. CDR3 region: CSVDRGRETQYF. The CDR3 DNA sequence: TGCAGCGTGGACAGGGGGCGGGAGACCCAGTACTTC.

This clonotype was seen at least ten times. This chain connects TRBV6-4 to TRBJ2-1; 9 bases line up with TRBD2. Trimming cost V 6 bases and J 6 bases; bases outside gene matches: 12. Germline lookup yields CDR1 MRHNA and CDR2 SNTAGT. This CDR3 contains 16 residues. The CDR3 DNA reads as TGTGCCAGCAGCGCGACTAGCGGTTACCTGGCCAATGAGCAGTTCTTC. Its protein is CASSATSGYLANEQFF.

In its sample, this clonotype was seen many times. V usage is TRBV5-5 and J usage is TRBJ2-7; 8 bases are shared with TRBD1. CDR1 is SGHKS and CDR2 is YYEKEE in the germline V gene (reference sequence). V dropped 5 bases and J dropped 9; count of bases not matched to a gene: 7. The CDR3 runs to 12 residues. The DNA of the CDR3 is TGTGCCAGCAGGACACCAGGGGGCGCGCAGTACTTC. The encoded protein is CASRTPGGAQYF. The variable domain in full, with the rest retrieved from reference TRBV5-5 and TRBJ2-7, is DAGVTQSPTHLIKTRGQQVTLRCSPISGHKSVSWYQQVLGQGPQFIFQYYEKEERGRGNFPDRFSARQFPNYSSELNVNALLLGDSALYLCASRTPGGAQYFGPGTRLTVT.

As regards this clonotype: A much more abundant neighbour one base away suggests this may be a read error. V and J are TRBV20-1 and TRBJ2-3; D is unresolved. The DNA end lines up better with TRBJ1-5; the J call may be wrong. The CDR3 has 17 amino acids. Germline assignment: CDR1 DFQATT and CDR2 SNEGSKA (reference sequence). DNA for the CDR3: TGCAGTGCTAGATCCGGGAGGGCCCCTGGTTTTACAGATACGCAGCATTTT. Translated, it gives CSARSGRAPGFTDTQHF.

Note on this clonotype: This may be a read error: a much more frequent sequence differs by one nucleotide. The genes are TRBV7-2 and TRBJ2-2; TRBD2 might be the D (5 bases). Per the germline V gene, CDR1 is SGHTA and CDR2 is FQGNSA. This CDR3 has 13 residues. For the CDR3, the DNA is TGTGCCAGCAGCTTAGAGAACACCGGGAAGCTGTTTTTT. This translates into CASSLENTGKLFF. Full variable domain (rest looked up from reference TRBV7-2 and TRBJ2-2): GAGVSQSPSNKVTEKGKDVELRCDPISGHTALYWYRQSLGQGLEFLIYFQGNSAPDKSGLPSDRFSAERTGGSVSTLTIQRTQQEDSAVYLCASSLENTGKLFFGEGSRLTVL.

Details on this clonotype: Possible read error: a much larger clone is one base away. The chain employs TRBV20-1 and TRBJ2-3, with D hard to call. V was shortened by 1 base and J by 6 bases, with 2 bases between the two germline ends. The CDR3 is 10 amino acids. Germline loops: CDR1 DFQATT, CDR2 SNEGSKA (reference sequence). The CDR3 reads CSARGDTQYF. CDR3 DNA: TGCAGTGCTAGAGGTGATACGCAGTATTTT.

This clonotype occurred many times. The chain combines TRBV3-1 with TRBJ2-1; D unclear. V dropped 4 bases and J dropped 7 bases, with 11 bases sitting between them. The CDR3 extends over 13 amino acids. Germline V CDR1 and CDR2: LGHDT, YNNKEL (reference sequence). CDR3 bases: TGTGCCAGCAGCCCCCCTGGTGTGAATGAGCAGTTCTTC. Encoded protein: CASSPPGVNEQFF.

The J gene is TRBJ2-5, the V gene TRBV20-1; TRBD1 aligns across 9 bases. CDR1 and CDR2 (germline): DFQATT, SNEGSKA (reference sequence). The V segment lost 6 bases and the J segment 1 base; nucleotides outside the gene matches: 3. The CDR3 runs 13 residues. The CDR3 DNA follows: TGCAGTGCATGGGACAGGGCCCAAGAGACCCAGTACTTC. Encoded protein: CSAWDRAQETQYF.